Below, one T cell receptor beta chain is given with its context. The sample holds one count of this clone. The specificity of this receptor is unknown. Nothing much larger sits one base from this clone, and base qualities are not available. Its CDR3 holds 18 amino acids, cysteine through phenylalanine. The DNA shown is the 54-base CDR3, in frame from base 1. The germline V gene (reference sequence) specifies SGHNT as CDR1 and YYREEE as CDR2. Relative to germline, V is 0 bases shorter and J is 6 bases shorter, with 21 bases between their ends. TCRbeta CDR3 regions were amplified from genomic DNA using the immunoSEQ Assay, a bias-controlled multiplex PCR. Per the source publication's procedure: The number of nucleated cells in each sample was estimated by amplification of reference gene primers within the assay. To quantify the absolute abundance of each unique TCRbeta CDR3 rearrangement, sequence reads were collapsed and filtered. For each sample, productive Simpson clonality was calculated as the square root of Simpson's diversity index over productive rearrangements. TCRdb mirrors the immuneACCESS table, restricted to in-frame sequences. Some clones are absent from its copies; in checked studies, under half trace to an unresolved V gene, and the reason for the others is unknown. The D gene and trimming were derived from the DNA, and the V and J assignments and clone size from that table. The table for this sample lists roughly 88,000 clones; around nine tenths of them were counted only once. The leading ten clones occupy 3.5% to 4% of the sample.

Each collaborating institution followed its own protocols to collect whole blood in K2EDTA tubes. For TCRbeta analysis, collaborator samples were shipped as frozen whole blood, as isolated PBMCs, or as DNA extracted from either sample type. This specimen comes from a study of blood T cell repertoires in COVID-19 (dated by TCRdb to 2020 to 2021). With respect to the entire study: Samples from collaborators originated in the United States, Italy and Spain and spanned both the acute and convalescent phases of COVID-19. The material from the prospective study consisted of cDNA or gDNA derived from T cells, B-cell-depleted T cells, or PBMCs. Subjects who had been exposed to COVID-19, were actively infected with it, or had recovered from it provided the deeply sampled blood TCRbeta repertoires that made up the dataset. The repertoires were released in a freely available public database meant as a resource for research on the immune response to SARS-CoV-2. The samples were drawn from the first 160 participants of the ongoing ImmuneRACE study and from 950 to 1,500 subjects provided by 6 global collaborators. Sample metadata almost always included a de-identified subject ID, COVID-19 status, age in years and sex. HLA class I and class II types, where available, came from metadata supplied by the sample provider rather than from assay-based typing. General findings and caveats noted by the study authors: How much clinical and demographic metadata was included differed by source and by participant, and the metadata was provided uncurated.

The chain is encoded by TRBV5-4 joined to TRBJ2-2; the D gene is perhaps TRBD2, from 6 matching bases. The specimen sequenced was peripheral blood. This TCR derives from a woman aged 50 to 60 in a cohort sampled during active COVID-19. The nucleotide sequence is given as TGTGCCAGCAGCTTGGGGGGAGGACGCGGGGCCGGCGCCGGGGAGCTGTTTTTT. Its protein reads: CASSLGGGRGAGAGELFF.